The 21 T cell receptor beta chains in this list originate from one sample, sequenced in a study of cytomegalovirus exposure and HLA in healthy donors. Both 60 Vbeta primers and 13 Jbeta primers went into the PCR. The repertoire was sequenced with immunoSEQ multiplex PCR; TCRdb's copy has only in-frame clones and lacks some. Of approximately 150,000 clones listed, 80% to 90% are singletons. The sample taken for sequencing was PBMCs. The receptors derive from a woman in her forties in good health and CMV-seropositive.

In nucleotides, the CDR3 is TGTGCCAGCAGCGTCGGAGGGAACAAGGGCAATGAGCAGTTCTTC. It translates to CASSVGGNKGNEQFF. This chain uses TRBV9 with TRBJ2-1; D may be TRBD2 (6 bases). Trimming took 2 bases from V and 6 from J, leaving 15 bases between them. This CDR3 has 15 amino acids. CDR1 and CDR2 (germline): SGDLS, YYNGEE.

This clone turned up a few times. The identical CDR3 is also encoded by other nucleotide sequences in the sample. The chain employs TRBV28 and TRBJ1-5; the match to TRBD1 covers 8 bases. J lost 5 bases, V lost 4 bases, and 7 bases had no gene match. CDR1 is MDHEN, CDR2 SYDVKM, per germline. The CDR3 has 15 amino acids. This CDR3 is CASSSSGTGYQPQHF. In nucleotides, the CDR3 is TGTGCCAGCAGTTCCTCCGGGACAGGCTATCAGCCCCAGCATTTT.

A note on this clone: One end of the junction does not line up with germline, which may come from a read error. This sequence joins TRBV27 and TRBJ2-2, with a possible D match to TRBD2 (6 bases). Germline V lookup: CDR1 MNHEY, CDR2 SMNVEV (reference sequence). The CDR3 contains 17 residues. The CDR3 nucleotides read TGTGCCACCAGTAGTCCACGAGAGGACTATGAGGCCGGGGAGCTGTTTTTT. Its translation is CATSSPREDYEAGELFF.

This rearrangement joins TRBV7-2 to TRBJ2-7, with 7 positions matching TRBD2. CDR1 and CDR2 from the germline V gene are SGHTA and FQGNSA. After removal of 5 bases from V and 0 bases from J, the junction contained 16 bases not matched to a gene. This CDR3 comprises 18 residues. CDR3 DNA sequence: TGTGCCAGCAGCCCCGATGGGCGTCTAGCGGTTAGCTCCTACGAGCAGTACTTC. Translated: CASSPDGRLAVSSYEQYF. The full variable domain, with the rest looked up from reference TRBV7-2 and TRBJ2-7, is GAGVSQSPSNKVTEKGKDVELRCDPISGHTALYWYRQSLGQGLEFLIYFQGNSAPDKSGLPSDRFSAERTGGSVSTLTIQRTQQEDSAVYLCASSPDGRLAVSSYEQYFGPGTRLTVT.

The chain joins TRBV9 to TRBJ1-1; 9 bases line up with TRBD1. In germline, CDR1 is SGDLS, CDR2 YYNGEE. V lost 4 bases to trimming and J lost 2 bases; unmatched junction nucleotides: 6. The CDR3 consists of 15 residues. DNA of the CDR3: TGTGCCAGCAGCTTCGGGACAGGGACTAACACTGAAGCTTTCTTT. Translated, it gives CASSFGTGTNTEAFF.

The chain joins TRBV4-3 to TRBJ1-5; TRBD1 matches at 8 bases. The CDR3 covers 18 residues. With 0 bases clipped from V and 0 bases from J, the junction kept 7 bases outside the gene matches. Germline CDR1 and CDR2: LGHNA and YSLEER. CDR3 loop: CASSQDPQGATSNQPQHF. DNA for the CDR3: TGCGCCAGCAGCCAAGATCCCCAGGGGGCGACTAGCAATCAGCCCCAGCATTTT.

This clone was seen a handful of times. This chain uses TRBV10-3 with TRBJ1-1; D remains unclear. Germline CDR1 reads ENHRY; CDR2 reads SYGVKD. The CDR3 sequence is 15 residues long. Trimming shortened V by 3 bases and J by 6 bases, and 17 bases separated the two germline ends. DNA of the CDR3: TGTGCCATCAGTGACTACGGTTCTCGGGAATCTGAAGCTTTCTTT. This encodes CAISDYGSRESEAFF.

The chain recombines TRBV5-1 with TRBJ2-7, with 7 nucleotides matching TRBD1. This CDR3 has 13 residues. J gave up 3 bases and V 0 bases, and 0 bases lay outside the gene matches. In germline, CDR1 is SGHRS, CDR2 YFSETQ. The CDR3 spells CASSLDRGYEQYF. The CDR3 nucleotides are TGCGCCAGCAGCTTGGACAGGGGCTACGAGCAGTACTTC. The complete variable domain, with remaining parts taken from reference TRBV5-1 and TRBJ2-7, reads KAGVTQTPRYLIKTRGQQVTLSCSPISGHRSVSWYQQTPGQGLQFLFEYFSETQRNKGNFPGRFSGRQFSNSRSEMNVSTLELGDSALYLCASSLDRGYEQYFGPGTRLTVT.

The DNA of the CDR3 is TGTGCCAGCAGTCAATCGCGACTAGCGGGAAAAGAGACCCAGTACTTC. Translating gives CASSQSRLAGKETQYF. The rearrangement uses TRBV27 and TRBJ2-5; 11 bases match TRBD2. CDR1 is MNHEY and CDR2 is SMNVEV in the germline V gene (reference sequence). CDR3 length: 16 amino acids. V trimming: 5 bases; J trimming: 3 bases; junction bases outside the gene matches: 8.

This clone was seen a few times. The CDR3 DNA follows: TGTGCCAGTAGGCCAGGGGGATCCTACGAGCAGTACTTC. Translated, it gives CASRPGGSYEQYF. The chain is built from TRBV19 and TRBJ2-7; TRBD1 agrees at 7 bases. V was pared by 6 bases and J by 1 base, with 3 bases of the junction left unmatched. This CDR3 is 13 amino acids long. Germline V gene data show CDR1 as LNHDA and CDR2 as SQIVND (reference sequence).

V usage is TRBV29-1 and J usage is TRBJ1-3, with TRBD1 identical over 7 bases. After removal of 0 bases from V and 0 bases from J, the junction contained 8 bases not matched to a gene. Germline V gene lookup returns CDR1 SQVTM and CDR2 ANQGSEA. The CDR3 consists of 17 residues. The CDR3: CSVEDQARDSSGNTIYF. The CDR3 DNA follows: TGCAGCGTTGAAGATCAAGCGCGGGACAGCTCTGGAAACACCATATATTTT.

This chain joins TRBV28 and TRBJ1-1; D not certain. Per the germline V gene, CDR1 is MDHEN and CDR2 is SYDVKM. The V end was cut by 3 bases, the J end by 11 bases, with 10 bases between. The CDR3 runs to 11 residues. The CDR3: CASSFRERAFF. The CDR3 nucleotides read TGTGCCAGCAGTTTCCGGGAAAGGGCTTTCTTT. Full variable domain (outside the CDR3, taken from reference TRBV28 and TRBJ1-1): DVKVTQSSRYLVKRTGEKVFLECVQDMDHENMFWYRQDPGLGLRLIYFSYDVKMKEKGDIPEGYSVSREKKERFSLILESASTNQTSMYLCASSFRERAFFGQGTRLTVV.

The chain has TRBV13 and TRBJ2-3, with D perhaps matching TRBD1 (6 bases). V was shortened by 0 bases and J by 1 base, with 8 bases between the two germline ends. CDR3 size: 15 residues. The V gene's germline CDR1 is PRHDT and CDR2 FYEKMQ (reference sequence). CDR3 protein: CASSLGSGGTDTQYF. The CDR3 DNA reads TGTGCCAGCAGCTTAGGTTCAGGGGGCACAGATACGCAGTATTTT.

In DNA, the CDR3 is TGTGCCAGCAGCTTAGGGAGACTAGCGGGGGGGGGCGAGCAGTACTTC. Residues: CASSLGRLAGGGEQYF. The V gene is TRBV7-2, the J gene TRBJ2-7; TRBD2 matches at 14 bases. J lost 6 bases, V lost 1 base, and 5 bases had no gene match. Per germline, CDR1 SGHTA and CDR2 FQGNSA. This CDR3 is built from 16 residues.

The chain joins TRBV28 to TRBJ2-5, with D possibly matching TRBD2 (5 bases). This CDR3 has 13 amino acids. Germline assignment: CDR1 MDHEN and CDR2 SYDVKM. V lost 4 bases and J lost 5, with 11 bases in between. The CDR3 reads CASSSGTVETQYF. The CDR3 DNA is TGTGCCAGCAGTTCGGGAACAGTGGAGACCCAGTACTTC. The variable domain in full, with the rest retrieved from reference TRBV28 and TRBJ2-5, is DVKVTQSSRYLVKRTGEKVFLECVQDMDHENMFWYRQDPGLGLRLIYFSYDVKMKEKGDIPEGYSVSREKKERFSLILESASTNQTSMYLCASSSGTVETQYFGPGTRLLVL.

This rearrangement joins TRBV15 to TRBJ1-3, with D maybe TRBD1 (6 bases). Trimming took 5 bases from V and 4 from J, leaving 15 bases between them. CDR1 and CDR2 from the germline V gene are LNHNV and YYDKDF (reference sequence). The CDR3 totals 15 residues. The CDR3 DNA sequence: TGTGCCACCAGCCAAAACAGGGTTGGAGGAAACACCATATATTTT. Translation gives CATSQNRVGGNTIYF.

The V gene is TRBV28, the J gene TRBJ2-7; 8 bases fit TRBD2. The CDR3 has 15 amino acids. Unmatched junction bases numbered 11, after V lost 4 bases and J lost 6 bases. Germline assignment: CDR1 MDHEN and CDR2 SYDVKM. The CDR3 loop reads CASSYRTSIGVEQYF. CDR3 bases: TGTGCCAGCAGTTATCGGACTAGCATAGGGGTCGAGCAGTACTTC.

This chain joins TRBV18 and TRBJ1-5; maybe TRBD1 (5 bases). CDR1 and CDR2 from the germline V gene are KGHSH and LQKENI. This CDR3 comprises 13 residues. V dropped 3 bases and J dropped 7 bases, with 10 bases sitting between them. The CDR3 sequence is CASSPAGQQPQHF. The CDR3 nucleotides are TGTGCCAGCTCACCGGCAGGGCAACAGCCCCAGCATTTT.

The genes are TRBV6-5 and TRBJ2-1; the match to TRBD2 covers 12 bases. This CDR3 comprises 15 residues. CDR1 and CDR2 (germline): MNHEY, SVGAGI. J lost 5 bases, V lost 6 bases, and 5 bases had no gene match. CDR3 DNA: TGTGCCAGCAGCCCCCTAGCGGGAGGGAACAATGAGCAGTTCTTC. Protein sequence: CASSPLAGGNNEQFF.

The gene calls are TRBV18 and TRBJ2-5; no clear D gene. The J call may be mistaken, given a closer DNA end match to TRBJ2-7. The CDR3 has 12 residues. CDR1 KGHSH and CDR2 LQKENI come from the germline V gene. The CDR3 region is CASSPGGYEQYF. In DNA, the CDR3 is TGTGCCAGCTCACCAGGCGGCTACGAGCAGTACTTC.

The DNA for the CDR3 is TGTGCCAGCATCCCTGGGGGGGCCAATGAGCAGTTCTTC. The encoded protein is CASIPGGANEQFF. The chain uses TRBV7-2 and TRBJ2-1; a possible D gene is TRBD2 (7 bases). V was pared by 7 bases and J by 6 bases, with 13 bases between. The CDR3 runs 13 residues. The germline V gene has CDR1 SGHTA and CDR2 FQGNSA.